What follows describes a single T cell receptor (beta chain). The target antigen is unknown. The PCR made use of 60 Vbeta and 13 Jbeta primers. The method was immunoSEQ multiplex PCR; TCRdb's version includes in-frame clones alone and lacks a portion of them. The sample records approximately 53,000 clones, about three quarters being singletons. These data are taken from a study of cytomegalovirus exposure and HLA in healthy donors. Study-level points and caveats: A few chains tied to CMV proved CMV antigen-specific in vitro.

After removal of 4 bases from V and 6 bases from J, the junction contained 3 bases not matched to a gene. The germline V gene has CDR1 SGHRS and CDR2 YFSETQ. The CDR3 sequence is 13 residues long. The receptor was derived from a woman aged 45-65 years in good health and CMV-seronegative. The sequenced sample consisted of PBMCs. The chain combines TRBV5-1 with TRBJ1-4; 7 nucleotides line up with TRBD1. The CDR3 loop reads CASSRGTDEKLFF. CDR3 DNA sequence: TGCGCCAGCAGCAGAGGGACAGATGAAAAACTGTTTTTT.